This T cell receptor beta chain appears in the sequencing data of a study of blood T cell repertoires in COVID-19. Study information: Sites in the United States, Italy and Spain provided acute and convalescent COVID-19 samples. PBMCs, B-cell-depleted T cells, or T cells provided the cDNA or gDNA that made up the material.

The assay was immunoSEQ multiplex PCR, and TCRdb's table has in-frame clones only and misses some. Here the sample spans about 130,000 clones, about 75% being singletons. Trimming cost V 2 bases and J 4 bases, with 3 bases left between them. Germline V gene data show CDR1 as MNHEY and CDR2 as SVGEGT. This CDR3 region has 12 residues. Sequencing used peripheral blood. The chain employs TRBV6-2 or TRBV6-3 and TRBJ2-1; D is uncertain. The receptor was derived from a man at least 80 years old with acute or convalescent COVID-19. In DNA form, the CDR3 reads TGTGCCAGCAGTTACGCGTACAATGAGCAGTTCTTC. Its protein is CASSYAYNEQFF.